These T cell receptor beta chains were read from a single sample in a study of T cell responses to AZD1222 COVID-19 vaccine. Sequencing used immunoSEQ multiplex PCR; TCRdb keeps in-frame clones, though not all of them. Altogether roughly 110,000 clones are present, 88% being singletons, with the ten largest covering 6.5%. The sequences come from peripheral blood, collected 28 days after the second AZD1222 dose. The source of these receptors is an adult who received the AZD1222 COVID-19 vaccine. CDR3s include the opening cysteine and the closing phenylalanine or tryptophan. Each record gives: J gene, V gene, clone size, D gene, CDR3 protein, CDR3 DNA. The D gene is left open where the match is weak. A clone size is listed for some rows: how often the clone was seen (once, few, many), or a class if it is expanded.

j_call: TRBJ1-4
v_call: TRBV18
clone_size: NA
d_call: NA
cdr3_aa: CASSPNQFRGYEKLFF
cdr3_nt: TGTGCCAGCTCCCCCAACCAATTCAGGGGTTATGAAAAACTGTTTTTT

j_call: TRBJ1-6
v_call: TRBV3-1/TRBV3-2
clone_size: NA
d_call: NA
cdr3_aa: CASSQGPDSPLHF
cdr3_nt: TGTGCCAGCAGCCAAGGTCCGGATTCACCCCTCCACTTT

j_call: TRBJ1-3
v_call: TRBV6-5
clone_size: NA
d_call: NA
cdr3_aa: CASSYSGGNTIYF
cdr3_nt: TGTGCCAGCAGTTACTCGGGGGGAAACACCATATATTTT

j_call: TRBJ1-1
v_call: TRBV15
clone_size: NA
d_call: NA
cdr3_aa: CATSRQIDRNTEAFF
cdr3_nt: TGTGCCACCAGCAGACAAATCGACAGAAACACTGAAGCTTTCTTT

j_call: TRBJ2-5
v_call: TRBV5-4
clone_size: NA
d_call: NA
cdr3_aa: CASSSRTVQETQYF
cdr3_nt: TGTGCCAGCAGCTCCAGGACAGTCCAAGAGACCCAGTACTTC

j_call: TRBJ2-7
v_call: TRBV6-5
clone_size: NA
d_call: NA
cdr3_aa: CASSSLPGQGGAEQYF
cdr3_nt: TGTGCCAGCAGTTCCCTACCCGGACAGGGAGGGGCCGAGCAGTACTTC

j_call: TRBJ2-3
v_call: TRBV19
clone_size: few
d_call: NA
cdr3_aa: CASSIGLMSTTTDTQYF
cdr3_nt: TGTGCCAGTAGTATAGGTCTTATGAGTACCACCACAGATACGCAGTATTTT

j_call: TRBJ2-3
v_call: TRBV7-2
clone_size: NA
d_call: NA
cdr3_aa: CASSGFIDTQYF
cdr3_nt: TGTGCCAGCAGTGGATTCATAGATACGCAGTATTTT

j_call: TRBJ1-3
v_call: TRBV5-1
clone_size: NA
d_call: NA
cdr3_aa: CASSWSATSGNTIYF
cdr3_nt: TGCGCCAGCAGCTGGTCCGCAACCTCTGGAAACACCATATATTTT

j_call: TRBJ2-7
v_call: TRBV19
clone_size: NA
d_call: NA
cdr3_aa: CASSITKSSYSYEQYF
cdr3_nt: TGTGCCAGTAGTATAACAAAGAGCTCCTACTCCTACGAGCAGTACTTC

j_call: TRBJ1-2
v_call: TRBV10-3
clone_size: NA
d_call: NA
cdr3_aa: CAISESNVGNYGYTF
cdr3_nt: TGTGCCATCAGTGAGTCGAACGTGGGGAACTATGGCTACACCTTC

j_call: TRBJ1-2
v_call: TRBV6-5
clone_size: NA
d_call: TRBD1
cdr3_aa: CASRTGGMDYGYTF
cdr3_nt: TGTGCCAGCAGGACAGGGGGCATGGACTATGGCTACACCTTC

j_call: TRBJ2-1
v_call: TRBV21-1
clone_size: NA
d_call: NA
cdr3_aa: CASSGSPGTGEDNEQFF
cdr3_nt: TGTGCCAGCAGCGGTTCTCCCGGGACAGGGGAGGACAATGAGCAGTTCTTC

j_call: TRBJ2-2
v_call: TRBV11-3
clone_size: NA
d_call: NA
cdr3_aa: CASSPPGDTGELFF
cdr3_nt: TGTGCCAGCAGCCCGCCGGGGGACACCGGGGAGCTGTTTTTT

j_call: TRBJ1-1
v_call: TRBV6-5
clone_size: NA
d_call: TRBD1
cdr3_aa: CASSSGQVVEAFF
cdr3_nt: TGTGCCAGCAGCTCGGGACAGGTAGTGGAAGCTTTCTTT

j_call: TRBJ1-2
v_call: TRBV5-4
clone_size: NA
d_call: TRBD1
cdr3_aa: CASSLGQGGGYTF
cdr3_nt: TGTGCCAGCAGCTTGGGACAGGGAGGGGGCTACACCTTC

j_call: TRBJ1-2
v_call: TRBV19
clone_size: NA
d_call: TRBD1
cdr3_aa: CASTRTGVDYGYTF
cdr3_nt: TGTGCCAGTACCAGGACAGGGGTCGACTATGGCTACACCTTC